The 21 T cell receptor beta chains reported below all come from one sample, sequenced in a study of blood T cell repertoires in COVID-19. The method was immunoSEQ multiplex PCR; TCRdb's version includes in-frame clones alone and lacks a portion of them. The table has roughly 260,000 clones, more than 70% seen once. Sequencing used peripheral blood. The source is a young woman with acute or convalescent COVID-19.

This clone was recorded once. The chain recombines TRBV27 with TRBJ1-6; 8 bases align to TRBD1. Germline loops: CDR1 MNHEY, CDR2 SMNVEV (reference sequence). The CDR3 length is 18 residues. V trimming: 2 bases; J trimming: 0 bases; junction bases outside the gene matches: 6. Here the CDR3 DNA reads TGTGCCAGCAGTTTAGGGAGGACAGGGAGCTCCTATAATTCACCCCTCCACTTT. This codes for CASSLGRTGSSYNSPLHF.

The chain employs TRBV20-1 and TRBJ2-7; 8 nucleotides agree with TRBD2. CDR1 DFQATT and CDR2 SNEGSKA come from the germline V gene (reference sequence). The V and J ends lost 6 bases and 2 bases, in that order; junction bases with no gene match: 0. This CDR3 has 11 amino acids. Here the CDR3 DNA reads TGCAGTGCCGGGGGGGCCTACGAGCAGTACTTC. Its translation: CSAGGAYEQYF.

The CDR3 region is CASSRLAGIYEQYF. In DNA form, the CDR3 reads TGTGCCAGCAGCCGACTAGCGGGCATATACGAGCAGTACTTC. V is TRBV7-9 and J is TRBJ2-7, with 10 bases that match TRBD2. CDR3 length: 14 residues. Per the germline V gene, CDR1 is SEHNR and CDR2 is FQNEAQ (reference sequence). The J segment lost 4 bases and the V segment lost 5 bases, leaving 5 bases of the junction unmatched. Full variable domain (rest looked up from reference TRBV7-9 and TRBJ2-7): DTGVSQNPRHKITKRGQNVTFRCDPISEHNRLYWYRQTLGQGPEFLTYFQNEAQLEKSRLLSDRFSAERPKGSFSTLEIQRTEQGDSAMYLCASSRLAGIYEQYFGPGTRLTVT.

This clone was picked up one time. V and J are TRBV7-2 and TRBJ2-5; TRBD2 is a possible D gene (5 bases). CDR1 and CDR2 (germline): SGHTA, FQGNSA. This CDR3 is built from 15 residues. The ends were cut back, 2 bases at V and 5 bases at J, with 15 bases in the middle. In nucleotides, the CDR3 is TGTGCCAGCAGCTTACGAACGGGAACCACGGAGACCCAGTACTTC. It yields the protein CASSLRTGTTETQYF.

CDR3 sequence: CASSLFAGTVPNQPQHF. The CDR3 nucleotides read TGTGCCAGCAGTTTATTTGCTGGGACAGTCCCTAATCAGCCCCAGCATTTT. The gene calls are TRBV27 and TRBJ1-5, with 7 nucleotides matching TRBD1. Germline CDR1 and CDR2: MNHEY and SMNVEV (reference sequence). The CDR3 covers 17 residues. Trimming at V came to 1 base and at J to 4 bases, leaving 10 bases not matched to a gene.

This chain joins TRBV18 and TRBJ2-3; 9 bases align to TRBD1. The V and J ends lost 1 base and 6 bases, in that order; junction bases with no gene match: 5. Germline-derived CDR1 and CDR2 are KGHSH and LQKENI. The CDR3 is 15 amino acids. Here the CDR3 DNA reads TGTGCCAGCTCACCACGTTCCGGGACAGGGGATACGCAGTATTTT. Translated: CASSPRSGTGDTQYF.

The chain links TRBV6-5 to TRBJ2-6; tentative D call: TRBD1 (6 bases). Trimming shortened V by 2 bases and J by 0 bases, and 8 bases separated the two germline ends. The CDR3 totals 16 residues. Germline-derived CDR1 and CDR2 are MNHEY and SVGAGI. The CDR3, as DNA: TGTGCCAGCAGTTACCGACAGGTCTCTGGGGCCAACGTCCTGACTTTC. Protein sequence: CASSYRQVSGANVLTF.

The chain recombines TRBV5-5 with TRBJ1-1, with unresolved D. This CDR3 has 15 residues. Per germline, CDR1 SGHKS and CDR2 YYEKEE (reference sequence). Trimming stripped 1 base from V and 2 bases from J, with 12 bases between. DNA for the CDR3: TGTGCCAGCAGCTTGTCAGACCCGGGAAACACTGAAGCTTTCTTT. The encoded protein is CASSLSDPGNTEAFF.

This clone has only a few counts. The chain links TRBV27 to TRBJ1-5, with 9 bases matching TRBD1. The V gene's germline CDR1 is MNHEY and CDR2 SMNVEV (reference sequence). V trimming: 8 bases; J trimming: 1 base; junction bases outside the gene matches: 9. The CDR3 runs to 16 residues. The CDR3 nucleotides read TGTGCCAGCGCCCCGGGACAGGGCCCGAGCAATCAGCCCCAGCATTTT. Its translation is CASAPGQGPSNQPQHF.

In its sample, this clone was seen a few times. The chain recombines TRBV7-9 with TRBJ2-7, with 11 bases lining up with TRBD1. V gave up 0 bases and J gave up 3 bases; unmatched junction bases: 7. Germline V gene lookup returns CDR1 SEHNR and CDR2 FQNEAQ (reference sequence). The CDR3 is 17 amino acids. CDR3 amino acids: CASSLAGQGEWDYEQYF. In DNA form, the CDR3 reads TGTGCCAGCAGCTTAGCGGGACAGGGGGAGTGGGACTACGAGCAGTACTTC.

The chain links TRBV19 to TRBJ1-4; D ambiguous. V lost 6 bases to trimming and J lost 4 bases, with 27 bases between them. The CDR3 length is 19 residues. Germline CDR1 LNHDA, CDR2 SQIVND (reference sequence). The CDR3 nucleotides read TGTGCCAGTAGGCAGGAGGAGGGCGCCATGCTCGCCCATAATGAAAAACTGTTTTTT. Translating it yields CASRQEEGAMLAHNEKLFF.

The chain carries TRBV11-3 and TRBJ2-1, with TRBD2 matching 10 bases. Germline assignment: CDR1 SGHNT and CDR2 YENEEA. The CDR3 has 16 residues. With 4 bases clipped from V and 6 bases from J, the junction kept 9 bases outside the gene matches. The DNA for the CDR3 is TGTGCCAGCAGCTGGTCCCTAGCGGGAGAGGGCAATGAGCAGTTCTTC. Translated: CASSWSLAGEGNEQFF.

The chain employs TRBV5-6 and TRBJ2-7; 13 nucleotides match TRBD2. J was trimmed by 2 bases and V by 3 bases; bases with no gene match: 5. The CDR3 consists of 16 residues. Germline assignment: CDR1 SGHDT and CDR2 YYEEEE. In nucleotides, the CDR3 is TGTGCCAGCAGCTCGACTAGCGGGAGGCGCACCTACGAGCAGTACTTC. It translates to CASSSTSGRRTYEQYF.

The chain links TRBV27 to TRBJ1-2, with D maybe TRBD1 (5 bases). V was clipped by 5 bases and J by 4 bases, with 14 bases between them. This CDR3 is built from 14 residues. Germline V lookup: CDR1 MNHEY, CDR2 SMNVEV (reference sequence). The CDR3 here is CASSPQPTAYGYTF. CDR3 nucleotides: TGTGCCAGCAGTCCACAACCGACAGCCTATGGCTACACCTTC.

The gene calls are TRBV29-1 and TRBJ2-1, with TRBD2 identical over 12 bases. Per the germline V gene, CDR1 is SQVTM and CDR2 is ANQGSEA. CDR3 length equals 13 residues. V lost 8 bases, J lost 9 bases, and 8 bases stayed unmatched. The CDR3 protein is CSLRLAGASEQFF. The CDR3 DNA follows: TGCAGCCTGAGACTAGCGGGAGCAAGTGAGCAGTTCTTC.

The chain joins TRBV14 to TRBJ2-7; D call uncertain. From germline, CDR1 is SGHDN and CDR2 FVKESK. The CDR3 runs to 12 residues. V was pared by 0 bases and J by 3 bases, with 3 bases between. The CDR3 nucleotides read TGTGCCAGCAGCCAAGATCGCTACGAGCAGTACTTC. This sequence encodes CASSQDRYEQYF.

J is TRBJ1-2 and V is TRBV19; D call uncertain. In germline, CDR1 is LNHDA, CDR2 SQIVND (reference sequence). The V end was cut by 0 bases, the J end by 1 base, with 6 bases between. This CDR3 has 14 residues. The CDR3, as DNA: TGTGCCAGTAGTATAGAGTCAATTAACTATGGCTACACCTTC. Translated, it gives CASSIESINYGYTF. The full variable domain, with the rest looked up from reference TRBV19 and TRBJ1-2, is DGGITQSPKYLFRKEGQNVTLSCEQNLNHDAMYWYRQDPGQGLRLIYYSQIVNDFQKGDIAEGYSVSREKKESFPLTVTSAQKNPTAFYLCASSIESINYGYTFGSGTRLTVV.

The V gene is TRBV19, the J gene TRBJ1-1, with D unresolved. CDR3 length equals 11 residues. CDR1 is LNHDA and CDR2 is SQIVND in the germline V gene (reference sequence). Trimming stripped 5 bases from V and 7 bases from J, with 8 bases between. DNA of the CDR3: TGTGCCAGTAGTTCGGGGATTGAAGCTTTCTTT. Its translation: CASSSGIEAFF. Full variable domain (missing parts from reference TRBV19 and TRBJ1-1): DGGITQSPKYLFRKEGQNVTLSCEQNLNHDAMYWYRQDPGQGLRLIYYSQIVNDFQKGDIAEGYSVSREKKESFPLTVTSAQKNPTAFYLCASSSGIEAFFGQGTRLTVV.

This sequence joins TRBV30 and TRBJ1-2; D is unresolved. V shed 0 bases and J shed 5 bases, with 10 bases lying between them. Germline CDR1 GTSNPN, CDR2 SVGIG (reference sequence). The CDR3 loop spans 13 amino acids. The CDR3 sequence is CAWSVQNGYGYTF. The CDR3 DNA sequence: TGTGCCTGGAGTGTACAGAACGGTTATGGCTACACCTTC.

This sequence joins TRBV5-4 and TRBJ2-7; 7 bases are a match to TRBD1. The V and J ends lost 4 bases and 7 bases, in that order; junction bases with no gene match: 14. Germline CDR1 reads SGHNT; CDR2 reads YYREEE (reference sequence). The CDR3 is made up of 15 amino acids. Here the CDR3 reads CASSPGWDSHLEQYF. In DNA form, the CDR3 reads TGTGCCAGCAGCCCGGGGTGGGACAGCCACCTGGAGCAGTACTTC.

This clone appeared once. The CDR3 nucleotides are TGTGCCAGCAGTTACCGGCAGGCCAGAAACTATGGCTACACCTTC. This gives the protein CASSYRQARNYGYTF. The chain combines TRBV6-5 with TRBJ1-2, with D unresolved. Germline V gives CDR1 MNHEY, CDR2 SVGAGI. The CDR3 has 15 amino acids. Trimming shortened V by 2 bases and J by 2 bases, and 12 bases separated the two germline ends.